The entry below gives a single T cell receptor (beta chain) sequence along with its context. Sequencing used immunoSEQ multiplex PCR; TCRdb keeps in-frame clones, though not all of them. The sample consists of about 680,000 clones, about 91% of them appearing once. Terminally differentiated effector memory CD45RA+ cells were excluded by CCR7 positive selection of CD45RO-negative cells. These data are taken from a study of shared clonotypes between healthy human individuals. Trimming pared 2 bases from V and 7 bases from J, leaving 30 bases between. Germline assignment: CDR1 SQVTM and CDR2 ANQGSEA. This CDR3 has 19 amino acids.

The TCR sequence derives from a man between 25 and 39 years old in good health. The chain links TRBV29-1 to TRBJ2-1; D is possibly TRBD1 or TRBD2 (5 bases each). The sequenced sample was naive CD8+ T cells sorted from blood. The CDR3 loop is CSVERPDLGGQQTLNEQFF. The CDR3, as DNA: TGCAGCGTTGAACGGCCCGATCTTGGGGGTCAGCAAACCCTTAATGAGCAGTTCTTC.